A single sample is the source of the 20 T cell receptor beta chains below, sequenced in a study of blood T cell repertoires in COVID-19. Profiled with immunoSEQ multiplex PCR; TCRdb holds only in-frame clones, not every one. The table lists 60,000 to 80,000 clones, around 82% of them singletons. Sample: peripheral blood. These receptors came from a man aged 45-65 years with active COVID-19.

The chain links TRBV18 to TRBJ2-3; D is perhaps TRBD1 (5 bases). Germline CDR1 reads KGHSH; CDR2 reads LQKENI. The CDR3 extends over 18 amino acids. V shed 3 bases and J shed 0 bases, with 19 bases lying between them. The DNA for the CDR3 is TGTGCCAGCTCACCGCCCTTGTCCTTGGGGCCTAGCACAGATACGCAGTATTTT. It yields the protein CASSPPLSLGPSTDTQYF. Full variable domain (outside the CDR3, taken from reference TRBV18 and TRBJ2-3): NAGVMQNPRHLVRRRGQEARLRCSPMKGHSHVYWYRQLPEEGLKFMVYLQKENIIDESGMPKERFSAEFPKEGPSILRIQQVVRGDSAAYFCASSPPLSLGPSTDTQYFGPGTRLTVL.

CDR3 sequence: CASSLTGTEYNEQFF. For the CDR3, the DNA is TGCGCCAGCAGCTTAACCGGGACAGAGTACAATGAGCAGTTCTTC. V is TRBV5-1 and J is TRBJ2-1, with 7 bases matching TRBD1. This CDR3 is 15 amino acids long. Per the germline V gene, CDR1 is SGHRS and CDR2 is YFSETQ. The V gene end was trimmed by 2 bases and the J gene end by 4 bases; junction bases not matched to a gene: 6.

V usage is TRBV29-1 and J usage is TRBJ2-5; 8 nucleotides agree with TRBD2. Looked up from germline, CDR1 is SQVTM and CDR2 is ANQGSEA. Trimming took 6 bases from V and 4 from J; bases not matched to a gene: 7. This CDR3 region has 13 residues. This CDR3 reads CSVEYSGAETQYF. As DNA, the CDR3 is TGCAGCGTCGAATATAGCGGGGCAGAGACCCAGTACTTC.

The CDR3 protein is CASSGQGASRQYF. The CDR3 region has the DNA TGTGCCAGCAGCGGACAGGGGGCTTCACGGCAGTACTTC. This rearrangement joins TRBV6-5 to TRBJ2-7, with 11 bases aligning to TRBD1. Per germline, CDR1 MNHEY and CDR2 SVGAGI. The CDR3 is 13 amino acids. J was trimmed by 9 bases and V by 6 bases; bases with no gene match: 7.

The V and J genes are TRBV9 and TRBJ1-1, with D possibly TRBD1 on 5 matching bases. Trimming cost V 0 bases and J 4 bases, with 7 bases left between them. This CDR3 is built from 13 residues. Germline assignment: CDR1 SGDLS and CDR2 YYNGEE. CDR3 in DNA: TGTGCCAGCAGCGTAGGGGGCACCACTGAAGCTTTCTTT. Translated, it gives CASSVGGTTEAFF.

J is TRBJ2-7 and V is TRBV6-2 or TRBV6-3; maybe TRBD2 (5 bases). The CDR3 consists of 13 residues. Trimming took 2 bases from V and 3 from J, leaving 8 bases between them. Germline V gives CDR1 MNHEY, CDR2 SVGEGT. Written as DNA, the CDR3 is TGTGCCAGCAGTTACCCCGGGATCTACGAGCAGTACTTC. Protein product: CASSYPGIYEQYF.

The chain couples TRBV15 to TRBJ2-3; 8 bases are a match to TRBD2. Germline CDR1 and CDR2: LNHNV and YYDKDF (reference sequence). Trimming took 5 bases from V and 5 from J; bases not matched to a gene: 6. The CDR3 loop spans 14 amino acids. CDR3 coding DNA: TGTGCCACCAGCGGGCGGGGGGCCAAAGATACGCAGTATTTT. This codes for CATSGRGAKDTQYF. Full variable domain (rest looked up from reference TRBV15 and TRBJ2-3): DAMVIQNPRYQVTQFGKPVTLSCSQTLNHNVMYWYQQKSSQAPKLLFHYYDKDFNNEADTPDNFQSRRPNTSFCFLDIRSPGLGDTAMYLCATSGRGAKDTQYFGPGTRLTVL.

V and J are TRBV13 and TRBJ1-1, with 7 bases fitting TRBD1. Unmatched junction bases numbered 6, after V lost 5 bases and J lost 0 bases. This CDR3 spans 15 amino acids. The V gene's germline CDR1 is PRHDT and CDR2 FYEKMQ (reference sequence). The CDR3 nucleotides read TGTGCCAGCAGCCCAGGGGACAGTGTGAACACTGAAGCTTTCTTT. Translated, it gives CASSPGDSVNTEAFF.

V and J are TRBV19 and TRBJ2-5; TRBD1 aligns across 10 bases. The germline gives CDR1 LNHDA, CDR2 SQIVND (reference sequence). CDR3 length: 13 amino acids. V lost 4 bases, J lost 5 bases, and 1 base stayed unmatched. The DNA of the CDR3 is TGTGCCAGTAGTAAGGACAGGGGGGAGACCCAGTACTTC. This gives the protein CASSKDRGETQYF.

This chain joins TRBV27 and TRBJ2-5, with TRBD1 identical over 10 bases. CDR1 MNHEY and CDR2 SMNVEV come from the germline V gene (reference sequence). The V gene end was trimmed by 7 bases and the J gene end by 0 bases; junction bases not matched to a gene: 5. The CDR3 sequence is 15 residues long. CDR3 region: CASKSGQGYQETQYF. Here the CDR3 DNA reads TGTGCCAGCAAGTCGGGACAGGGGTACCAAGAGACCCAGTACTTC.

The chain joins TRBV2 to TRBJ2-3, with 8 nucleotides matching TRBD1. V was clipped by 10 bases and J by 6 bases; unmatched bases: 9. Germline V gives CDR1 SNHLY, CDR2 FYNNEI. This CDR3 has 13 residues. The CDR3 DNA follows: TGTGCCATCGACAGGGGCGTCGACGATACGCAGTATTTT. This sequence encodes CAIDRGVDDTQYF.

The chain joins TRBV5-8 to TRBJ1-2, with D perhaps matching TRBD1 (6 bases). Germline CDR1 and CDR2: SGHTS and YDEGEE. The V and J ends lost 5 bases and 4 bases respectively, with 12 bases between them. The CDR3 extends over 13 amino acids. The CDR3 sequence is CASRGGSPYGYTF. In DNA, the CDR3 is TGTGCCAGCAGAGGGGGATCCCCCTATGGCTACACCTTC. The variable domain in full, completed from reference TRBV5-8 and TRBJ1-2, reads EAGVTQSPTHLIKTRGQQATLRCSPISGHTSVYWYQQALGLGLQFLLWYDEGEERNRGNFPPRFSGRQFPNYSSELNVNALELEDSALYLCASRGGSPYGYTFGSGTRLTVV.

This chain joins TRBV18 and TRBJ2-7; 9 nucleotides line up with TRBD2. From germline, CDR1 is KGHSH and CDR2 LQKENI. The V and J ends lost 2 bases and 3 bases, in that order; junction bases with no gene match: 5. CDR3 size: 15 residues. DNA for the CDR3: TGTGCCAGCTCACCAGCCCTAGCGGGAAGCTACGAGCAGTACTTC. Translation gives CASSPALAGSYEQYF.

The CDR3 region is CASSQDWQGRYAQYF. CDR3 bases: TGCGCCAGCAGCCAAGATTGGCAGGGCCGATACGCGCAGTATTTT. The chain employs TRBV4-3 and TRBJ2-3; TRBD1 is a possible D gene (5 bases). Germline loops: CDR1 LGHNA, CDR2 YSLEER. V dropped 0 bases and J dropped 10 bases, with 17 bases sitting between them. CDR3 length equals 15 residues.

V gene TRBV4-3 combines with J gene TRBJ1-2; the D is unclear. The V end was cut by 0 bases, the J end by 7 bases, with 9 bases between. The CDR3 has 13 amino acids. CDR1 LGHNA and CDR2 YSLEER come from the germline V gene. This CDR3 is CASSQDLGSGYTF. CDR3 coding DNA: TGCGCCAGCAGCCAAGATCTGGGCTCTGGCTACACCTTC.

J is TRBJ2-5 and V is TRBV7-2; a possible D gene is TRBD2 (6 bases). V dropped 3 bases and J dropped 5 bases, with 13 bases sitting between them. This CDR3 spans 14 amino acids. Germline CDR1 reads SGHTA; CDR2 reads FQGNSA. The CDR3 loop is CASSLGLIQETQYF. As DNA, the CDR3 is TGTGCCAGCAGCTTGGGACTTATTCAGGAGACCCAGTACTTC.

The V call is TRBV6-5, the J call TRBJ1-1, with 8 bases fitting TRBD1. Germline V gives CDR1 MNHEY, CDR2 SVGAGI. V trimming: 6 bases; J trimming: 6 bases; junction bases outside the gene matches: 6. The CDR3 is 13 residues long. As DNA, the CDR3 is TGTGCCAGCAGCCAGGGGGCGCGGGCTGAAGCTTTCTTT. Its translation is CASSQGARAEAFF.

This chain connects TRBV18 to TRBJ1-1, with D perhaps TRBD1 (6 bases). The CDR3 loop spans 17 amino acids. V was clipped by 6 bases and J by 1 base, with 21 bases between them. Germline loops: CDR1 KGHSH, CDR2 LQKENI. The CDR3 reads CASSSGQFVGGNTEAFF. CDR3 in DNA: TGTGCCAGCTCGAGTGGACAGTTCGTAGGGGGGAACACTGAAGCTTTCTTT.

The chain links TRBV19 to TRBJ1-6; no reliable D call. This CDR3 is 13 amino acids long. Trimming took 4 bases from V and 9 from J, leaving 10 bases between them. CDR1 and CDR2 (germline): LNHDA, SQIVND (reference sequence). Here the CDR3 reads CASSTRKGSPLHF. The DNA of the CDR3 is TGTGCCAGTAGTACTAGAAAAGGTTCACCCCTCCACTTT.

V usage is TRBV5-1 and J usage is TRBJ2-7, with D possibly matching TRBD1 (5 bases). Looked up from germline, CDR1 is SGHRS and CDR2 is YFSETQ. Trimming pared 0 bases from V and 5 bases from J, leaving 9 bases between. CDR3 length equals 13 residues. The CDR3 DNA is TGCGCCAGCAGCTTGGTACCCAGGGACGAGCAGTACTTC. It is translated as CASSLVPRDEQYF. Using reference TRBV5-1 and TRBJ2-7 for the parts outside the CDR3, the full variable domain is KAGVTQTPRYLIKTRGQQVTLSCSPISGHRSVSWYQQTPGQGLQFLFEYFSETQRNKGNFPGRFSGRQFSNSRSEMNVSTLELGDSALYLCASSLVPRDEQYFGPGTRLTVT.